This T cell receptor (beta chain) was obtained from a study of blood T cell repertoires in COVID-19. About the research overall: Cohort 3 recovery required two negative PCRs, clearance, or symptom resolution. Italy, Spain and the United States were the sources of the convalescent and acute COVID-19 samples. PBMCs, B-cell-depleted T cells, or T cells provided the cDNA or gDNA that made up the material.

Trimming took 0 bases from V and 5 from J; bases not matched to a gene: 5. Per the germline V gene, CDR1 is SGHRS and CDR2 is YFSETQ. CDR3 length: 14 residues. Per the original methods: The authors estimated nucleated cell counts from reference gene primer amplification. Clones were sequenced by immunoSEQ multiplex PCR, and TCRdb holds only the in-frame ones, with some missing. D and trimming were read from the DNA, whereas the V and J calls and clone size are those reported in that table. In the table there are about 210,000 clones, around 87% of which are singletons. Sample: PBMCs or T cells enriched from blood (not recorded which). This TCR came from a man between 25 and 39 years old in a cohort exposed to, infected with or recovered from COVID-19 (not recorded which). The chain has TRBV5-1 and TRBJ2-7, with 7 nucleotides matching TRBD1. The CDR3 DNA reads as TGCGCCAGCAGCTTGGCGCGACAGGGTAACGAGCAGTACTTC. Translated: CASSLARQGNEQYF.